These 15 T cell receptor beta chains were all obtained from the same sample, sequenced in a study of blood T cell repertoires in COVID-19. TCRdb's copy holds only in-frame clones and misses some; the assay was immunoSEQ multiplex PCR. The profile shows 250,000 or so clones, 87% of them singletons. Specimen: PBMCs or T cells enriched from blood (not recorded which). Source of these receptors: a young man who had recovered from COVID-19.

The chain is built from TRBV27 and TRBJ1-2; 9 bases agree with TRBD1. The germline V gene has CDR1 MNHEY and CDR2 SMNVEV (reference sequence). The CDR3 has 12 amino acids. With 5 bases clipped from V and 8 bases from J, the junction kept 3 bases outside the gene matches. The CDR3 region has the DNA TGTGCCAGCAGTCGGGACAGGGAAGGCTACACCTTC. Translating it yields CASSRDREGYTF.

This clone occurred a few times. This chain joins TRBV7-2 and TRBJ2-1, with D possibly matching TRBD2 (6 bases). Trimming took 0 bases from V and 9 from J, leaving 9 bases between them. Germline CDR1 reads SGHTA; CDR2 reads FQGNSA. CDR3 length: 13 amino acids. The DNA for the CDR3 is TGTGCCAGCAGCTTAGCGGGACTCACTGAGCAGTTCTTC. This codes for CASSLAGLTEQFF. The variable domain in full, with the rest retrieved from reference TRBV7-2 and TRBJ2-1, is GAGVSQSPSNKVTEKGKDVELRCDPISGHTALYWYRQSLGQGLEFLIYFQGNSAPDKSGLPSDRFSAERTGGSVSTLTIQRTQQEDSAVYLCASSLAGLTEQFFGPGTRLTVL.

The chain is built from TRBV2 and TRBJ1-5; D gene uncertain. Trimming cost V 7 bases and J 4 bases, with 14 bases left between them. CDR3 length: 14 residues. Germline V lookup: CDR1 SNHLY, CDR2 FYNNEI. For the CDR3, the DNA is TGTGCCAGCACCCAAACCGAGGGAAATCAGCCCCAGCATTTT. Protein sequence: CASTQTEGNQPQHF.

The chain uses TRBV18 and TRBJ1-1, with 8 positions matching TRBD1. Germline trimming cut 0 bases from V and 8 bases from J; bases unmatched to any gene: 8. Germline V gene lookup returns CDR1 KGHSH and CDR2 LQKENI. The CDR3 consists of 15 residues. The CDR3 nucleotides read TGTGCCAGCTCACCACCGCACTTTCGACAGGGGGAAGCTTTCTTT. Translating gives CASSPPHFRQGEAFF.

CDR3 bases: TGTGCCAGAAGCTGCGCCGTACCTTTTAACAGCCCCTATAATTCACCCCTCCACTTT. This encodes CARSCAVPFNSPYNSPLHF. This chain uses TRBV5-3 with TRBJ1-6; the D is unclear. TRBV5-3 falls under the ORF class, with uncertain function. The CDR3 has 19 amino acids. The ends were cut back, 3 bases at V and 2 bases at J, with 21 bases in the middle.

The genes are TRBV11-2 and TRBJ2-2; D is perhaps TRBD2 (6 bases). Germline CDR1 is SGHAT and CDR2 is FQNNGV. Trimming removed 7 bases at V and 5 bases at J, with 14 bases between. This CDR3 contains 14 residues. In nucleotides, the CDR3 is TGTGCCAGCATGAGGGAGGTAAAAACCGGGGAGCTGTTTTTT. Translation gives CASMREVKTGELFF.

As to this clone: A read error may account for a junction end that differs from germline. The rearrangement uses TRBV5-1 and TRBJ2-1, with 10 bases identical to TRBD1. The CDR3 sequence is 16 residues long. Germline V lookup: CDR1 SGHRS, CDR2 YFSETQ. This chain's CDR3 is CASTLVGTGDLNEQFF. The DNA of the CDR3 is TGCGCCAGCACCTTGGTCGGGACAGGGGACCTCAATGAGCAGTTCTTC.

This chain links TRBV23-1 with TRBJ2-7, with D possibly being TRBD1 (6 bases). TRBV23-1 counts as an open reading frame of uncertain function. V was cut by 0 bases and J by 3 bases, with 18 bases left in between. This CDR3 contains 17 residues. The CDR3: CASSQSRPGHLFYEQYF. The CDR3, as DNA: TGCGCCAGCAGTCAATCGCGTCCGGGACACCTATTCTACGAGCAGTACTTC.

The genes are TRBV10-2 and TRBJ2-4; the D gene is possibly TRBD1 (5 bases). CDR1 is WSHSY and CDR2 is SAAADI in the germline V gene. Trimming removed 7 bases at V and 0 bases at J, with 13 bases between. CDR3 length equals 15 residues. The CDR3 DNA follows: TGCGCCAGCAACGACAGACTCCTAGCCAAAAACATTCAGTACTTC. It codes for CASNDRLLAKNIQYF.

The gene calls are TRBV5-5 and TRBJ1-1; unclear D gene. V gave up 0 bases and J gave up 4 bases, with 4 bases separating them. The CDR3 length is 12 residues. CDR1 is SGHKS and CDR2 is YYEKEE in the germline V gene (reference sequence). The CDR3 sequence: CASSLAFTEAFF. CDR3 DNA sequence: TGTGCCAGCAGCTTGGCGTTCACTGAAGCTTTCTTT.

The V and J genes are TRBV30 and TRBJ1-5; 8 nucleotides line up with TRBD1. The CDR3 contains 16 residues. In germline, CDR1 is GTSNPN, CDR2 SVGIG (reference sequence). V shed 5 bases and J 0 bases; nucleotides not matched to a gene: 9. CDR3 region: CAWAAGGLVSNQPQHF. The CDR3 DNA reads TGTGCCTGGGCTGCAGGGGGCCTAGTTAGCAATCAGCCCCAGCATTTT.

The rearrangement links TRBV28 to TRBJ1-2, with D perhaps TRBD1 (6 bases). There are 12 residues in the CDR3. V dropped 10 bases and J dropped 4 bases, with 13 bases sitting between them. Germline values: CDR1 MDHEN, CDR2 SYDVKM. CDR3 sequence: CAIPDRVYGYTF. The CDR3 region has the DNA TGTGCCATCCCGGACAGAGTCTATGGCTACACCTTC.

The chain joins TRBV7-9 to TRBJ1-4; D may be TRBD1 (5 bases). Germline V lookup: CDR1 SEHNR, CDR2 FQNEAQ (reference sequence). The CDR3 covers 15 residues. V was cut by 5 bases and J by 8 bases, with 18 bases left in between. CDR3 amino acids: CASSISPRAAEKLFF. CDR3 DNA sequence: TGTGCCAGCAGCATAAGCCCCAGGGCTGCGGAAAAACTGTTTTTT.

The chain combines TRBV5-1 with TRBJ1-1; D perhaps matches TRBD1 (5 bases). The CDR3 runs to 12 residues. Germline V gene lookup returns CDR1 SGHRS and CDR2 YFSETQ. V was shortened by 7 bases and J by 0 bases, with 7 bases between the two germline ends. In nucleotides, the CDR3 is TGCGCCAGCGGGGGGGTGAACACTGAAGCTTTCTTT. Translated, it gives CASGGVNTEAFF. Full variable domain (missing parts from reference TRBV5-1 and TRBJ1-1): KAGVTQTPRYLIKTRGQQVTLSCSPISGHRSVSWYQQTPGQGLQFLFEYFSETQRNKGNFPGRFSGRQFSNSRSEMNVSTLELGDSALYLCASGGVNTEAFFGQGTRLTVV.

The chain combines TRBV4-3 with TRBJ2-2; the match to TRBD2 covers 10 bases. The germline gives CDR1 LGHNA, CDR2 YSLEER. J gave up 7 bases and V 0 bases, and 11 bases lay outside the gene matches. This CDR3 region has 18 residues. The CDR3 loop reads CASSQELRLAGVYGELFF. CDR3 nucleotide sequence: TGCGCCAGCAGCCAAGAACTTAGGCTAGCGGGGGTCTACGGGGAGCTGTTTTTT.